This T cell receptor beta chain appears in the sequencing data of a study of cytomegalovirus exposure and HLA in healthy donors. Points from the study as a whole: TRBV6-2, TRBV6-3 and some other V segments were excluded as indistinguishable. Upon later analysis, HLA-associated TCR beta chains proved more clonally expanded than other, equally common chains. According to an earlier analysis, most TCR beta V segments yielded productive rearrangements about 87% or about 30% of the time.

As for this clone: The antigen remains undetermined.

V dropped 4 bases and J dropped 7; count of bases not matched to a gene: 16. This CDR3 contains 17 residues. Per the germline V gene, CDR1 is SGHRS and CDR2 is YFSETQ. With 60 Vbeta and 13 Jbeta primers, the PCR was carried out. TCRdb's copy holds only in-frame clones and misses some; the assay was immunoSEQ multiplex PCR. The sample has more than 150,000 clones, 80% seen once; the top ten hold 1.4%. This receptor was identified in a girl aged 10 to 17 in good health and CMV-seropositive. Sequences were obtained from PBMCs. The gene calls are TRBV5-1 and TRBJ2-7; 11 nucleotides match TRBD2. The CDR3 nucleotides read TGCGCCAGCAGCCTGCCCGAGGCTAGCGGGAGGACGCGGGAGCAGTACTTC. Its protein is CASSLPEASGRTREQYF.